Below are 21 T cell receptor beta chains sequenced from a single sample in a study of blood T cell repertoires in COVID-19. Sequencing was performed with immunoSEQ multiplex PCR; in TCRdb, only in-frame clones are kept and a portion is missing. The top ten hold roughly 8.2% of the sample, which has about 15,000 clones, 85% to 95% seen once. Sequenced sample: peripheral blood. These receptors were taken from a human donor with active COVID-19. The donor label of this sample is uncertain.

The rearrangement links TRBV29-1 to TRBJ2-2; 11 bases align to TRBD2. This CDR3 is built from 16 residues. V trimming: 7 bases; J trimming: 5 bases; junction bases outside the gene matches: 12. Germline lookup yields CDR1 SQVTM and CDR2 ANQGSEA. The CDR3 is CSARPNSGGGTGELFF. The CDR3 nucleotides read TGCAGCGCCCGTCCGAATAGCGGGGGGGGTACCGGGGAGCTGTTTTTT.

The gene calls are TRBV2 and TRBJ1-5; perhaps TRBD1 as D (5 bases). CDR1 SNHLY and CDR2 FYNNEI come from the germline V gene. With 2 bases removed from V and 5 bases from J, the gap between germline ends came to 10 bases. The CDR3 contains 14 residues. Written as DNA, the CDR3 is TGTGCCAGCAGTGAACAGGGCGGTTATCAGCCCCAGCATTTT. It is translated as CASSEQGGYQPQHF.

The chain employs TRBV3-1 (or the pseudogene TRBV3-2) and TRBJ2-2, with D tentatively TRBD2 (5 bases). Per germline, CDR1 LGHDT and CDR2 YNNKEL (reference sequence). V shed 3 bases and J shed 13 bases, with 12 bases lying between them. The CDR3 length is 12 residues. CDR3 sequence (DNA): TGTGCCAGCAGCCACGGGGATCAAGTGCTGTTTTTT. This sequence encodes CASSHGDQVLFF.

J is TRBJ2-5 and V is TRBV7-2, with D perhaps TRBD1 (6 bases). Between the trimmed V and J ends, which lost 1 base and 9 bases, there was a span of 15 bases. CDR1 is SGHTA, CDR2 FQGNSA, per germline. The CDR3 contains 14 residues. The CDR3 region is CASSLEPGPGAQYF. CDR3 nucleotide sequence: TGTGCCAGCAGCTTAGAGCCGGGCCCAGGGGCCCAGTACTTC.

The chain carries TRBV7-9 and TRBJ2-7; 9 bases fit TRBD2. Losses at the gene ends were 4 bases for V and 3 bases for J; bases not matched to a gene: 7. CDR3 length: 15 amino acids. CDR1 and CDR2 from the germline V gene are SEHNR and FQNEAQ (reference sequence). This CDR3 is CASSSRTSADYEQYF. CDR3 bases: TGTGCCAGCAGCTCCCGGACTAGCGCCGACTACGAGCAGTACTTC.

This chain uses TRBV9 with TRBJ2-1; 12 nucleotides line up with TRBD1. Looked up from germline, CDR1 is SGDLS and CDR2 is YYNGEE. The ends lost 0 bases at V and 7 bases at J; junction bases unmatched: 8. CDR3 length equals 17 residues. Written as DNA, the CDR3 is TGTGCCAGCAGCGTAGAACCGGGACAGGGGGCGTTGAATGAGCAGTTCTTC. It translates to CASSVEPGQGALNEQFF.

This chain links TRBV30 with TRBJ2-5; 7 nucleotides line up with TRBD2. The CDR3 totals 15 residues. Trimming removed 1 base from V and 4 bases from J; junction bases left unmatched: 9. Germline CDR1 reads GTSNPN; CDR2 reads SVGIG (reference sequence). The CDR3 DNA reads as TGTGCCTGGAGTGAGGGGACTATGCGAGGAGAGACCCAGTACTTC. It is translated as CAWSEGTMRGETQYF.

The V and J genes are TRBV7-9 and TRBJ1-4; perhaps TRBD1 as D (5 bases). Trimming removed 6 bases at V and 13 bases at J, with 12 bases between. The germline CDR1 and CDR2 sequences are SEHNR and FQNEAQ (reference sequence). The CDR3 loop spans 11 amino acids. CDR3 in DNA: TGTGCCAGCAGTCTGGCAGACAGACTGTTTTTT. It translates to CASSLADRLFF.

The CDR3 reads CASSTSGRARKTQYF. In DNA, the CDR3 is TGTGCCAGCAGCACAAGCGGGAGGGCCCGGAAGACCCAGTACTTC. The rearrangement uses TRBV7-8 and TRBJ2-5, with 10 bases identical to TRBD2. The CDR3 length is 15 residues. The V gene's germline CDR1 is SGHVS and CDR2 FQNEAQ. Germline trimming cut 5 bases from V and 6 bases from J; bases unmatched to any gene: 9. Together with reference TRBV7-8 and TRBJ2-5, the CDR3 gives the full variable domain: GAGVSQSPRYKVAKRGQDVALRCDPISGHVSLFWYQQALGQGPEFLTYFQNEAQLDKSGLPSDRFFAERPEGSVSTLKIQRTQQEDSAVYLCASSTSGRARKTQYFGPGTRLLVL.

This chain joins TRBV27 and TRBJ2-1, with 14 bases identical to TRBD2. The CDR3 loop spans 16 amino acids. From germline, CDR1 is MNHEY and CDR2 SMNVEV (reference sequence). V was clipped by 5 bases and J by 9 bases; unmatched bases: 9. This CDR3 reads CASSPPGLAGAGEQFF. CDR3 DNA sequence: TGTGCCAGCAGTCCCCCGGGACTAGCGGGAGCAGGTGAGCAGTTCTTC.

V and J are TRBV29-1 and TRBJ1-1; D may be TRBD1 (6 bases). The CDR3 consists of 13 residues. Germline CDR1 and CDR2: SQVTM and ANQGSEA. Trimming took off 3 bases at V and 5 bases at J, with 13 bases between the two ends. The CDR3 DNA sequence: TGCAGCGTTGACCCCGGGCAGGGGACTGAAGCTTTCTTT. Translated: CSVDPGQGTEAFF.

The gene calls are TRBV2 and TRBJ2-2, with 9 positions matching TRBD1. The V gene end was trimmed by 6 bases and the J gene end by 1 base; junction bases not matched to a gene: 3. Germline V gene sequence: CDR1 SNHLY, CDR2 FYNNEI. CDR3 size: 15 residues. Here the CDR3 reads CASRTTGGNTGELFF. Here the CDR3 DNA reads TGTGCCAGCAGGACGACAGGGGGGAACACCGGGGAGCTGTTTTTT.

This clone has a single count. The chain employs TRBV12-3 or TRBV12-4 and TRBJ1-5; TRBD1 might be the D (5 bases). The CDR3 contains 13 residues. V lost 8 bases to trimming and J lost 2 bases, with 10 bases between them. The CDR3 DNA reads TGTGCCAGCGCCGACAGACGCAATCAGCCCCAGCATTTT. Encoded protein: CASADRRNQPQHF.

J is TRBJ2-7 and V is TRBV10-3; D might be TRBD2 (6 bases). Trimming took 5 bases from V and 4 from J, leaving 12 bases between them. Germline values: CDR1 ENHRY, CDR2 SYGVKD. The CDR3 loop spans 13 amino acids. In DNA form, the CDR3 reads TGTGCCATCAGTTGGGAGGATCGGTACGAGCAGTACTTC. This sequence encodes CAISWEDRYEQYF.

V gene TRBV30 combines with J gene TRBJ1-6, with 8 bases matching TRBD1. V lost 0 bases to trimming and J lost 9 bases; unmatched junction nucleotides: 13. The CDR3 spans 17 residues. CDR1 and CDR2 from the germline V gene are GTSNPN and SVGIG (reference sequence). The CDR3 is CAWSVPPRQGISSPLHF. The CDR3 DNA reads TGTGCCTGGAGTGTACCTCCCCGACAGGGGATCAGTTCACCCCTCCACTTT. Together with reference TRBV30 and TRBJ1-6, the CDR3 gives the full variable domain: SQTIHQWPATLVQPVGSPLSLECTVEGTSNPNLYWYRQAAGRGLQLLFYSVGIGQISSEVPQNLSASRPQDRQFILSSKKLLLSDSGFYLCAWSVPPRQGISSPLHFGNGTRLTVT.

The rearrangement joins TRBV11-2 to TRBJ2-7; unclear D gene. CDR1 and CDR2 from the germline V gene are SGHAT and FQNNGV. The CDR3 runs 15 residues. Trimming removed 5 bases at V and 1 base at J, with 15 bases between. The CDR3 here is CASSPDPGSSYEQYF. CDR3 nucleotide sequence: TGTGCCAGCAGCCCAGACCCCGGGTCTTCCTACGAGCAGTACTTC.

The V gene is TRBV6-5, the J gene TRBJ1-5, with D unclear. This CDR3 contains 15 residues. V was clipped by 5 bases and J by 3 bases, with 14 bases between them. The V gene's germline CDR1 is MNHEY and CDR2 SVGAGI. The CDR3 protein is CASSPPFPPNQPQHF. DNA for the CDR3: TGTGCCAGCAGTCCCCCATTTCCCCCCAATCAGCCCCAGCATTTT.

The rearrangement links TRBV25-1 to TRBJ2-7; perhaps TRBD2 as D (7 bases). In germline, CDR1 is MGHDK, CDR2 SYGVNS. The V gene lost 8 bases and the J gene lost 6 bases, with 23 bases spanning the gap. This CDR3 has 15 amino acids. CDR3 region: CASSKGGGGPPEQYF. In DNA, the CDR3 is TGTGCCAGCTCAAAGGGAGGGGGGGGCCCCCCCGAGCAGTACTTC.

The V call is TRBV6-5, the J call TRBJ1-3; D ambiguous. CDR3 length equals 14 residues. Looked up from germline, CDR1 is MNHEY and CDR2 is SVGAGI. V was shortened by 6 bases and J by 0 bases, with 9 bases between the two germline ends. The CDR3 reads CASSRRDSGNTIYF. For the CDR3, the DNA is TGTGCCAGCAGCCGCCGGGACTCTGGAAACACCATATATTTT.

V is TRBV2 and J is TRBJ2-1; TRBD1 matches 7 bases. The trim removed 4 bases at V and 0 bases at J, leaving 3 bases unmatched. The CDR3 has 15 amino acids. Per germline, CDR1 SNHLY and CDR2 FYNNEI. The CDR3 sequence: CASSAPGGSYNEQFF. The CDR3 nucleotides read TGTGCCAGCAGTGCTCCAGGGGGCTCCTACAATGAGCAGTTCTTC.

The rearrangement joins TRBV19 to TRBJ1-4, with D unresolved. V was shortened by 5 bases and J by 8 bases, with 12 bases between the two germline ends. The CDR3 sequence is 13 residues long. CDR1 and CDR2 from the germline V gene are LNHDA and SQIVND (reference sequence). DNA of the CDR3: TGTGCCAGTAGTTCCCGGACTGGAGAAAAACTGTTTTTT. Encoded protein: CASSSRTGEKLFF.